Sequencing of this T cell receptor beta chain was carried out in a study of blood T cell repertoires in COVID-19. Study details: Spain, Italy and the United States supplied samples that represented acute and convalescent COVID-19. Nucleic acid was either cDNA or gDNA, and it came from T cells, B-cell-depleted T cells, or PBMCs.

This clone has more than one count but fewer than ten. Authors' analysis steps: How many nucleated cells were present was estimated from reference gene primer amplification. Generated by immunoSEQ multiplex PCR, the TCRdb table keeps only in-frame clones and is missing some. V, J and clone size derive from that table, while D and trimming were established from the DNA sequence. The sample yields over 200,000 clones, roughly 84% seen once. Trimming shortened V by 5 bases and J by 6 bases, and 14 bases separated the two germline ends. Germline V gene lookup returns CDR1 SQVTM and CDR2 ANQGSEA. CDR3 length equals 13 residues.

The sample comprised peripheral blood. The clonotype comes from a man aged 45-60 years with active or convalescent COVID-19. This chain links TRBV29-1 with TRBJ2-1; D is unclear. For the CDR3, the DNA is TGCAGCGTTTCCGGATGGGCAGTCAATGAGCAGTTCTTC. It yields the protein CSVSGWAVNEQFF.